This T cell receptor (beta chain) was recorded in a study of blood T cell repertoires in COVID-19. As for the study in general: Material from acute and convalescent COVID-19 was sourced from the United States, Italy and Spain. Nucleic acid was either cDNA or gDNA, and it came from T cells, B-cell-depleted T cells, or PBMCs.

Trimming took off 0 bases at V and 3 bases at J, with 11 bases between the two ends. The germline gives CDR1 SGHRS, CDR2 YFSETQ. The length of the CDR3 is 15 residues. Authors' analysis steps: Amplifying reference gene primers gave estimates of nucleated cell counts. Data came from immunoSEQ multiplex PCR; TCRdb stores just in-frame clones and leaves some out. V and J calls plus clone size are reproduced from that table; the DNA served to infer D and trimming. Found here are about 300,000 clones, about 89% of them singletons; the top ten hold over 2.5%. Cohort 3 recovered donors had two negative PCRs, clearance, or symptom resolution.

Sequenced material: PBMCs or T cells enriched from blood (not recorded which). The chain combines TRBV5-1 with TRBJ2-3; D gene unclear. The sequence was obtained from a young woman who had recovered from COVID-19. CDR3 bases: TGCGCCAGCAGCTTGGTCTACGCGGAAACAGATACGCAGTATTTT. It yields the protein CASSLVYAETDTQYF. Drawing the rest from reference TRBV5-1 and TRBJ2-3, the complete variable domain is KAGVTQTPRYLIKTRGQQVTLSCSPISGHRSVSWYQQTPGQGLQFLFEYFSETQRNKGNFPGRFSGRQFSNSRSEMNVSTLELGDSALYLCASSLVYAETDTQYFGPGTRLTVL.